This is a list of T cell receptor beta chains from one sample in a study of CD4+ T cells in melanoma. The table came from immunoSEQ multiplex PCR; TCRdb's copy has only in-frame clones and leaves some out. Of about 10,000 clones detected, about 68% appear once; the ten largest clones hold approximately 25%. Sequenced: cells from a culture (not recorded whether cultured in vitro). These receptors were taken from a human donor with melanoma. Each CDR3 is given with its conserved first and last residue. A D gene is named only where the DNA matches it firmly. Part of the rows lack a size; the others show once, few, many or a class for expanded clones.

v_gene	abundance	j_gene	d_gene	CDR3nt	CDR3aa
TRBV9	NA	TRBJ1-5	NA	TGTGCCAGCAGGGGACAGCCCCAGCATTTT	CASRGQPQHF
TRBV4-1	few	TRBJ1-2	TRBD1	TGCGCCAGCAGCCAAGCTGCCGGGACAGGCTATGGCTACACCTTC	CASSQAAGTGYGYTF
TRBV4-1	NA	TRBJ2-3	TRBD2	TGCGCCAGCAGCCAAGAGGGGGGGGACGGTTACACAGATACGCAGTATTTT	CASSQEGGDGYTDTQYF
TRBV7-3	once	TRBJ1-1	NA	TGTGCCAGCAGCAGCCAACAGGGAGTTGAAGCTTTCTTT	CASSSQQGVEAFF
TRBV30	NA	TRBJ1-1	NA	TGTGCCTGGGATACAGGGAACACTGAAGCTTTCTTT	CAWDTGNTEAFF
TRBV6-5	NA	TRBJ1-2	TRBD1	TGTGCCAGCAGTGCACCGGGACAGGGGTTTCGTGGCTACACCTTC	CASSAPGQGFRGYTF
TRBV6-1	NA	TRBJ1-1	TRBD1	TGTGCCAGCAGGGACAGGGGGGGGAACACTGAAGCTTTCTTT	CASRDRGGNTEAFF
TRBV5-4	NA	TRBJ2-3	TRBD2	TGTGCCAGCAGCTTGGCGGGGGGAGCTAGCACAGATACGCAGTATTTT	CASSLAGGASTDTQYF
TRBV6-4	NA	TRBJ1-5	NA	TGTGCCAGCAGTGGGCGGTTTATCGGGGGGCCTTGGGAGGCCCAGCATTTT	CASSGRFIGGPWEAQHF
TRBV5-1	NA	TRBJ1-2	NA	TGCGCCAGCAGCTTCGCCCCGCCGGGAGCCGGTCAGGGCTATGGCTACACCTTC	CASSFAPPGAGQGYGYTF
TRBV9	NA	TRBJ1-2	TRBD1	TGTGCCAGCAGCGTTCAGGACAGGGTCCCGGAGGGCTACACCTTC	CASSVQDRVPEGYTF
TRBV30	few	TRBJ2-3	TRBD2	TGTGCCTGGGACCACGGGACTAGCGGCACAGATACGCAGTATTTT	CAWDHGTSGTDTQYF
TRBV18	NA	TRBJ2-2	NA	TGTGCCAGCTCACCCACGACTAGAGAGGCCGGGGAGCTGTTTTTT	CASSPTTREAGELFF
TRBV4-2	NA	TRBJ2-2	TRBD1	TGTGCCAGCAGCCAAGGGGTTGGACAGGGGGTTGTGGAGCTGTTTTTT	CASSQGVGQGVVELFF
TRBV2	NA	TRBJ2-1	NA	TGTGCCAGCACCCCCAGGTGGGATTCTAGTGAGCAGTTCTTC	CASTPRWDSSEQFF
TRBV7-3	NA	TRBJ2-5	NA	TGTGCCAGCAGCTTAAGGGGGGGGCTAAGCCAAGAGACCCAGTACTTC	CASSLRGGLSQETQYF
TRBV7-9	NA	TRBJ2-5	NA	TGTGCCAGCAGCTTCCCCGGGGTGGAGACCCAGTACTTC	CASSFPGVETQYF
TRBV20-1	few	TRBJ2-1	NA	TGCAGTGCTACTGTGGGACGGGAGCAGTTCTTC	CSATVGREQFF
TRBV18	few	TRBJ2-1	TRBD2	TGTGCCAGCTCACCTCCTTCTGGCGGGAGGTACAATGAGCAGTTCTTC	CASSPPSGGRYNEQFF
TRBV13	few	TRBJ2-6	TRBD2	TGTGCCAGCAGCTACGGGACTAGCCCTGGGGCCAACGTCCTGACTTTC	CASSYGTSPGANVLTF
TRBV2	NA	TRBJ2-1	TRBD2	TGTGCCAGCACCTTAGCGGGGTCTACCTACAATGAGCAGTTCTTC	CASTLAGSTYNEQFF
TRBV27	NA	TRBJ2-6	NA	TGTGCCAGCAGTTTACGGGTTACCGGGGCCAACGTCCTGACTTTC	CASSLRVTGANVLTF
TRBV4-1	NA	TRBJ2-7	NA	TGCGCCAGCAGCCAAGATAGGACCTCTATGCGCTACGAGCAGTACTTC	CASSQDRTSMRYEQYF
TRBV30	NA	TRBJ2-2	NA	TGTGCCTGGAGTGTACAGGCGGGCACCGGGGAGCTGTTTTTT	CAWSVQAGTGELFF
TRBV6-6	NA	TRBJ1-1	TRBD1	TGTGCCAGCAGTTACGAACAGGGGGCCGCTTTCTTT	CASSYEQGAAFF
TRBV5-4	NA	TRBJ2-7	NA	TGTGCCAGCAGCTTGGGTCAGAGGGTAAGAGAGCAGTACTTC	CASSLGQRVREQYF
TRBV6-5	NA	TRBJ1-2	NA	TGTGCCAGCAAGACAAAGACGGGACCTAACTATGGCTACACCTTC	CASKTKTGPNYGYTF
TRBV15	NA	TRBJ1-2	TRBD1	TGTGCCACCACCGATCGGGACAGGGGGACTAACTATGGCTACACCTTC	CATTDRDRGTNYGYTF
TRBV7-9	NA	TRBJ1-6	NA	TGTGCCAGCAGCTTTCCGGGGGGGGGTAATTCACCCCTCCACTTT	CASSFPGGGNSPLHF
TRBV2	few	TRBJ2-1	NA	TGTGCCATTACGGGGTGGAGCTCCTACAATGAGCAGTTCTTC	CAITGWSSYNEQFF
TRBV5-1	NA	TRBJ1-4	NA	TGCGCCAGCAGCTTCAGGGTTAATGAAAAACTGTTTTTT	CASSFRVNEKLFF
TRBV11-1	NA	TRBJ1-4	NA	TGTGCCAGCAGCTCGGACGGCTTTGAGGAAAAACTGTTTTTT	CASSSDGFEEKLFF
TRBV5-8	NA	TRBJ1-4	NA	TGTGCCAGCAGCCTTAGGGGACCTAATGAAAAACTGTTTTTT	CASSLRGPNEKLFF
TRBV9	NA	TRBJ1-2	NA	TGTGCCAGCAGCCCCCGGCGGGGGAACTATGGCTACACCTTC	CASSPRRGNYGYTF
TRBV7-3	few	TRBJ2-3	NA	TGTGCCAGCAGCTTGGGATGGGGGGATACGCAGTATTTT	CASSLGWGDTQYF
TRBV6-5	NA	TRBJ2-7	NA	TGTGCCAGCAGTTACTTAGGGATGGGCAGGTACGAGCAGTACTTC	CASSYLGMGRYEQYF
TRBV12-5	NA	TRBJ2-2	NA	TGTGCTAGTGGTCGTGGGGCCCCGGGGGGGGAGCTGTTTTTT	CASGRGAPGGELFF
TRBV5-4	once	TRBJ1-2	NA	TGTGCCAGCAGCCAGGCGTTATATGGCTACACCTTC	CASSQALYGYTF
TRBV2	NA	TRBJ2-5	NA	TGTGCCAGCAGGGGGGGACAGTTCCAAGAGACCCAGTACTTC	CASRGGQFQETQYF
TRBV5-1	few	TRBJ1-6	TRBD1	TGCGCCAGCAGCTTGGCCGGGACAGGGGTTTATTCACCCCTCCACTTT	CASSLAGTGVYSPLHF
TRBV20-1	NA	TRBJ2-3	NA	TGCAGTGCCAGACAGCACCATACGCAGTATTTT	CSARQHHTQYF
TRBV5-1	NA	TRBJ1-2	TRBD1	TGCGCCAGCAGCTTGGGCGACAGGGCGGGTGGCTACACCTTC	CASSLGDRAGGYTF
TRBV19	NA	TRBJ1-5	NA	TGTGCCAGTAGTAGGGCCGTAGACAATCAGCCCCAGCATTTT	CASSRAVDNQPQHF
TRBV10-3	NA	TRBJ2-5	NA	TGTGCCATCAGTGAGTCATCACTAGCACAAGAGACCCAGTACTTC	CAISESSLAQETQYF
TRBV7-2	few	TRBJ2-1	NA	TGTGCCAGCAGCTTAGGTGACATCCCCAACAATGAGCAGTTCTTC	CASSLGDIPNNEQFF